These 27 T cell receptor beta chains were sequenced from one sample in a study of control samples from healthy donors and cancer patients. Repertoires were generated with immunoSEQ multiplex PCR, while TCRdb's copy carries only in-frame clones and drops some. The data contain roughly 150,000 clones, over 85% of them singletons. The sequencing sample was made of blood. Source of these receptors: a man aged 18 to 30 in good health.

The chain is built from TRBV2 and TRBJ1-5; D is possibly TRBD1 (5 bases). The CDR3 has 14 residues. Germline V gene data show CDR1 as SNHLY and CDR2 as FYNNEI. V was clipped by 2 bases and J by 2 bases, with 7 bases between them. CDR3 coding DNA: TGTGCCAGCAGTGAACAGGGTGGCAATCAGCCCCAGCATTTT. Its protein product is CASSEQGGNQPQHF.

The chain recombines TRBV28 with TRBJ2-2; D is ambiguous. Germline loops: CDR1 MDHEN, CDR2 SYDVKM. This CDR3 has 14 residues. V was trimmed by 1 base and J by 6 bases, leaving 9 bases between them. CDR3 bases: TGTGCCAGCAGTTTATTCCGGACGGCCGGGGAGCTGTTTTTT. Its protein is CASSLFRTAGELFF.

The chain combines TRBV13 with TRBJ2-7, with D possibly being TRBD1 or TRBD2 (6 bases each). Germline CDR1 is PRHDT and CDR2 is FYEKMQ (reference sequence). V was shortened by 7 bases and J by 1 base, with 14 bases between the two germline ends. The CDR3 totals 14 residues. CDR3 sequence: CASTQGRESYEQYF. The CDR3, as DNA: TGTGCCAGCACACAGGGCCGGGAGTCCTACGAGCAGTACTTC.

This clone was picked up one time. The genes are TRBV5-1 and TRBJ1-4, with D unclear. Germline assignment: CDR1 SGHRS and CDR2 YFSETQ. The CDR3 length is 15 residues. The V gene lost 5 bases and the J gene lost 3 bases, with 14 bases spanning the gap. CDR3 bases: TGCGCCAGCAGGGTCGGGGTTGCGGCTAATGAAAAACTGTTTTTT. Amino acids: CASRVGVAANEKLFF. The entire variable domain, with the rest obtained from reference TRBV5-1 and TRBJ1-4, is as follows: KAGVTQTPRYLIKTRGQQVTLSCSPISGHRSVSWYQQTPGQGLQFLFEYFSETQRNKGNFPGRFSGRQFSNSRSEMNVSTLELGDSALYLCASRVGVAANEKLFFGSGTQLSVL.

This chain joins TRBV28 and TRBJ2-1; TRBD2 agrees at 9 bases. Germline V gene data show CDR1 as MDHEN and CDR2 as SYDVKM. The trim removed 5 bases at V and 0 bases at J, leaving 5 bases unmatched. CDR3 size: 16 residues. CDR3 sequence reads: CASSKLAGSSYNEQFF. In nucleotides, the CDR3 is TGTGCCAGCAGTAAGCTAGCGGGGAGCTCCTACAATGAGCAGTTCTTC. The full variable domain, with the rest looked up from reference TRBV28 and TRBJ2-1, is DVKVTQSSRYLVKRTGEKVFLECVQDMDHENMFWYRQDPGLGLRLIYFSYDVKMKEKGDIPEGYSVSREKKERFSLILESASTNQTSMYLCASSKLAGSSYNEQFFGPGTRLTVL.

This chain joins TRBV4-1 and TRBJ2-3, with D tentatively TRBD2 (6 bases). Trimming left V 0 bases short and J 2 bases short, with 9 bases between. Germline V CDR1 and CDR2: MGHRA, YSYEKL. The CDR3 covers 15 residues. DNA of the CDR3: TGCGCCAGCAGCCAAGAGGGGGGAAACACAGATACGCAGTATTTT. Its translation is CASSQEGGNTDTQYF.

V usage is TRBV18 and J usage is TRBJ1-4; D is ambiguous. The length of the CDR3 is 14 residues. V lost 4 bases, J lost 7 bases, and 13 bases lay in between. Germline-derived CDR1 and CDR2 are KGHSH and LQKENI. The CDR3 DNA follows: TGTGCCAGCTCACTCGGACGGGAAATTGAAAAACTGTTTTTT. It yields the protein CASSLGREIEKLFF. Drawing the rest from reference TRBV18 and TRBJ1-4, the complete variable domain is NAGVMQNPRHLVRRRGQEARLRCSPMKGHSHVYWYRQLPEEGLKFMVYLQKENIIDESGMPKERFSAEFPKEGPSILRIQQVVRGDSAAYFCASSLGREIEKLFFGSGTQLSVL.

CDR3 in DNA: TGTGCCAGCAGTGCCGGGACTAGCGCAGATACGCAGTATTTT. Protein sequence: CASSAGTSADTQYF. The genes are TRBV28 and TRBJ2-3, with 10 bases fitting TRBD2. Germline values: CDR1 MDHEN, CDR2 SYDVKM. With V trimmed by 5 bases and J by 4 bases, 3 bases remained unmatched. The CDR3 is made up of 14 amino acids.

The chain recombines TRBV7-3 with TRBJ2-7, with TRBD1 as a possible D gene (7 bases). V was pared by 3 bases and J by 5 bases, with 14 bases between. The CDR3 length is 14 residues. Per the germline V gene, CDR1 is SGHTA and CDR2 is FQGTGA. The CDR3 sequence: CASSFGGGFDEQYF. The CDR3 nucleotides are TGTGCCAGCAGCTTCGGAGGGGGCTTTGACGAGCAGTACTTC.

The gene calls are TRBV6-5 and TRBJ2-7, with TRBD1 identical over 9 bases. V lost 2 bases and J lost 2; bases outside the gene matches: 7. Germline values: CDR1 MNHEY, CDR2 SVGAGI. The CDR3 contains 16 residues. The CDR3 loop reads CASSYRNRGPTYEQYF. The CDR3 coding sequence is TGTGCCAGCAGTTACCGGAACAGGGGGCCGACCTACGAGCAGTACTTC.

The J gene is TRBJ1-1, the V gene TRBV6-5; perhaps TRBD1 as D (5 bases). The CDR3 is 15 amino acids. The ends were cut back, 0 bases at V and 1 base at J, with 9 bases in the middle. Germline V lookup: CDR1 MNHEY, CDR2 SVGAGI. The CDR3 here is CASSYSGASNTEAFF. In nucleotides, the CDR3 is TGTGCCAGCAGTTACTCAGGGGCCTCGAACACTGAAGCTTTCTTT.

This clone was detected once. CDR3 DNA sequence: TGCGCCAGCAGTCATTTCATCGGGACAGAAGAGACCCAGTACTTC. Its translation: CASSHFIGTEETQYF. V gene TRBV4-1 combines with J gene TRBJ2-5; TRBD1 matches at 7 bases. The CDR3 is made up of 15 amino acids. Trimming at V came to 6 bases and at J to 3 bases, leaving 10 bases not matched to a gene. Germline CDR1 and CDR2: MGHRA and YSYEKL.

The rearrangement uses TRBV3-1 (or the pseudogene TRBV3-2) and TRBJ1-3; the match to TRBD1 covers 7 bases. This CDR3 has 17 amino acids. The V and J ends lost 4 bases and 0 bases, in that order; junction bases with no gene match: 9. Germline CDR1 reads LGHDT; CDR2 reads YNNKEL (reference sequence). The CDR3 is CASSPILGQSSGNTIYF. In nucleotides, the CDR3 is TGTGCCAGCAGCCCGATACTGGGACAGAGCTCTGGAAACACCATATATTTT.

The chain has TRBV2 and TRBJ2-6; tentatively, D is TRBD1 (5 bases). The germline V gene has CDR1 SNHLY and CDR2 FYNNEI. The CDR3 runs 16 residues. V lost 4 bases to trimming and J lost 0 bases, with 10 bases between them. DNA of the CDR3: TGTGCCAGCAGTGGCGACAGCAACTCTGGGGCCAACGTCCTGACTTTC. Its translation: CASSGDSNSGANVLTF.

The V call is TRBV27, the J call TRBJ2-7; the match to TRBD2 covers 7 bases. The CDR3 runs to 15 residues. Germline loops: CDR1 MNHEY, CDR2 SMNVEV (reference sequence). Unmatched junction bases numbered 4, after V lost 2 bases and J lost 0 bases. The CDR3 nucleotides are TGTGCCAGCAGTTTAAGGGCTAGCGGCTCCTACGAGCAGTACTTC. It is translated as CASSLRASGSYEQYF.

The chain uses TRBV10-3 and TRBJ2-5, with D perhaps matching TRBD1 (6 bases). Trimming cost V 4 bases and J 1 base, with 25 bases left between them. CDR1 ENHRY and CDR2 SYGVKD come from the germline V gene. The CDR3 spans 19 residues. The CDR3 loop reads CAISGGTPRSHRPQETQYF. For the CDR3, the DNA is TGTGCCATCAGTGGGGGGACACCTCGGTCTCACAGGCCCCAAGAGACCCAGTACTTC.

The rearrangement joins TRBV28 to TRBJ1-3, with TRBD1 matching 11 bases. Germline V gene lookup returns CDR1 MDHEN and CDR2 SYDVKM. After removal of 6 bases from V and 2 bases from J, the junction contained 6 bases not matched to a gene. This CDR3 contains 16 residues. Here the CDR3 DNA reads TGTGCCAGCAGGACACCGGGACAGGGGGCTGGAAACACCATATATTTT. It yields the protein CASRTPGQGAGNTIYF.

This clone was counted a single time. One junction end does not reproduce the germline sequence, and a read error may be involved. The chain has TRBV11-2 and TRBJ2-1; D remains ambiguous. Looked up from germline, CDR1 is SGHAT and CDR2 is FQNNGV. CDR3 length: 15 residues. The CDR3: CASSLEYQVQNEQLF. CDR3 DNA: TGTGCCAGCAGCTTAGAGTATCAGGTGCAAAATGAGCAGCTCTTC.

This clone occurred once. The rearrangement uses TRBV6-2 or TRBV6-3 and TRBJ2-5; 7 bases agree with TRBD2. The V segment lost 5 bases and the J segment 5 bases; nucleotides outside the gene matches: 11. This CDR3 spans 15 amino acids. Per the germline V gene, CDR1 is MNHEY and CDR2 is SVGEGT. CDR3 nucleotide sequence: TGTGCCAGCAGTCGCTCTTGGCGGGAGTGGGAGACCCAGTACTTC. The encoded protein is CASSRSWREWETQYF.

Written as DNA, the CDR3 is TGTGCCAGCAGTTCGGACCCACAGGGGAAAAACATTCAGTACTTC. Protein: CASSSDPQGKNIQYF. The rearrangement links TRBV7-9 to TRBJ2-4; 7 bases agree with TRBD1. Germline V gene lookup returns CDR1 SEHNR and CDR2 FQNEAQ (reference sequence). Trimming took 6 bases from V and 4 from J; bases not matched to a gene: 9. The CDR3 consists of 15 residues.

This chain links TRBV14 with TRBJ1-1; possible D gene TRBD1, 5 bases. The germline CDR1 and CDR2 sequences are SGHDN and FVKESK. This CDR3 region has 15 residues. The V end lost 1 base, the J end lost 4 bases, and 13 bases lay between the germline ends. The CDR3 loop is CASSQGDRGRTEAFF. CDR3 sequence (DNA): TGTGCCAGCAGCCAAGGGGACCGGGGACGCACTGAAGCTTTCTTT.

The rearrangement links TRBV29-1 to TRBJ2-7; unclear D gene. Trimming cost V 4 bases and J 2 bases, with 9 bases left between them. The CDR3 consists of 12 residues. Germline lookup yields CDR1 SQVTM and CDR2 ANQGSEA. CDR3 sequence reads: CSVVSRAYEQYF. CDR3 sequence (DNA): TGCAGCGTTGTCTCCAGAGCCTACGAGCAGTACTTC.

The chain recombines TRBV7-2 with TRBJ2-2, with 10 bases matching TRBD1. With V trimmed by 1 base and J by 6 bases, 8 bases remained unmatched. The CDR3 consists of 17 residues. The germline V gene has CDR1 SGHTA and CDR2 FQGNSA. The CDR3, as DNA: TGTGCCAGCAGCTTAGTTGGGACAGGGGTCTCGGCCGGGGAGCTGTTTTTT. It yields the protein CASSLVGTGVSAGELFF.

J is TRBJ2-3 and V is TRBV10-3; a possible D gene is TRBD2 (6 bases). CDR1 and CDR2 (germline): ENHRY, SYGVKD. The CDR3 loop spans 14 amino acids. V was shortened by 0 bases and J by 3 bases, with 7 bases between the two germline ends. CDR3 sequence reads: CAISESRETDTQYF. The CDR3 DNA is TGTGCCATCAGTGAGTCCCGGGAGACAGATACGCAGTATTTT.

The chain links TRBV4-1 to TRBJ2-1; 11 bases agree with TRBD1. Germline loops: CDR1 MGHRA, CDR2 YSYEKL. Trimming removed 2 bases from V and 7 bases from J; junction bases left unmatched: 1. The CDR3 is made up of 14 amino acids. This CDR3 reads CASSQRDRGNEQFF. DNA for the CDR3: TGCGCCAGCAGCCAACGGGACAGGGGGAATGAGCAGTTCTTC.

This rearrangement joins TRBV2 to TRBJ1-2; no reliable D call. This CDR3 comprises 15 residues. Deletions cut 5 bases from V and 4 bases from J, with 17 bases between. Germline V CDR1 and CDR2: SNHLY, FYNNEI. DNA for the CDR3: TGTGCCAGCAGTAGACCTACGGGGTTGATCTATGGCTACACCTTC. It codes for CASSRPTGLIYGYTF.

The chain has TRBV7-9 and TRBJ2-5; D gene ambiguous. The germline V gene has CDR1 SEHNR and CDR2 FQNEAQ (reference sequence). This CDR3 is 16 amino acids long. The ends were cut back, 5 bases at V and 2 bases at J, with 18 bases in the middle. The CDR3 reads CASSVGISLKQETQYF. CDR3 DNA: TGTGCCAGCAGCGTGGGGATTTCCCTTAAACAAGAGACCCAGTACTTC. The full variable domain, completed using reference TRBV7-9 and TRBJ2-5, is DTGVSQNPRHKITKRGQNVTFRCDPISEHNRLYWYRQTLGQGPEFLTYFQNEAQLEKSRLLSDRFSAERPKGSFSTLEIQRTEQGDSAMYLCASSVGISLKQETQYFGPGTRLLVL.